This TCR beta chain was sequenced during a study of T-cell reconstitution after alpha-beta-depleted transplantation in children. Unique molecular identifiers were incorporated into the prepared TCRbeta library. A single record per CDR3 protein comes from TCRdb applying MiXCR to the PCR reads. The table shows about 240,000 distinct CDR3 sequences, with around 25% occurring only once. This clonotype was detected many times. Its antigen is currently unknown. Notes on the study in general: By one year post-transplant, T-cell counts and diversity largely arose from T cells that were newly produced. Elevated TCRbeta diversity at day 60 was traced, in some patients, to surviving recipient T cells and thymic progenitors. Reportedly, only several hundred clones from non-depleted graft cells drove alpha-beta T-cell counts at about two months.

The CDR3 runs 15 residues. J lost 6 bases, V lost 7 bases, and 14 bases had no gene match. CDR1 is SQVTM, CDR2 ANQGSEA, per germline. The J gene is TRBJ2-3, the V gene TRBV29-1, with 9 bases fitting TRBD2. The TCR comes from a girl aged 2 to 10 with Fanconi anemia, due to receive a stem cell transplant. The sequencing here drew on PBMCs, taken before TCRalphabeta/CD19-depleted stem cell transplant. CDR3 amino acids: CSALGLAGLVDTQYF. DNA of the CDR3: TGCAGCGCACTGGGGCTAGCGGGATTAGTGGATACGCAGTATTTT.